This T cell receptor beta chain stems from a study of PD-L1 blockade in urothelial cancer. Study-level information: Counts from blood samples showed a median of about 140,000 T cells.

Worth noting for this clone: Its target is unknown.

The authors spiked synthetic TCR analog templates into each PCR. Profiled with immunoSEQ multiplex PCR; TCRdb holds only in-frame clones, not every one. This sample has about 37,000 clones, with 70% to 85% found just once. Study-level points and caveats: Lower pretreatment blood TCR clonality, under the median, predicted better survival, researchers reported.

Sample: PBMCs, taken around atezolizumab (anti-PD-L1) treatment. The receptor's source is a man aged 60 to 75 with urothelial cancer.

CDR3 nucleotides: TGTGCCAGCAGCGGGGGGGCTCGGGAGACCCAGTACTTC. It encodes CASSGGARETQYF. The V and J genes are TRBV11-3 and TRBJ2-5, with D tentatively TRBD2 (7 bases). CDR3 length: 13 amino acids. Germline CDR1 is SGHNT and CDR2 is YENEEA. Trimming took 5 bases from V and 5 from J, leaving 12 bases between them.